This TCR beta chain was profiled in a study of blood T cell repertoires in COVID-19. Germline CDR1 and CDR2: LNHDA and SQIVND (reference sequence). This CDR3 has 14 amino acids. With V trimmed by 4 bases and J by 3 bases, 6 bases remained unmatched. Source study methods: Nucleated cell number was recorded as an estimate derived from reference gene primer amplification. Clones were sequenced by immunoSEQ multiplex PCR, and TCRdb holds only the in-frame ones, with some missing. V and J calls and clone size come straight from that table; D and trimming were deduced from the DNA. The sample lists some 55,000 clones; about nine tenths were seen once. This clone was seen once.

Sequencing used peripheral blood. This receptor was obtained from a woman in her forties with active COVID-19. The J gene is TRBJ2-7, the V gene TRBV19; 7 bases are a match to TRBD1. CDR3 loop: CASSNPGTVYEQYF. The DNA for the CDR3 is TGTGCCAGTAGTAACCCCGGGACAGTCTACGAGCAGTACTTC.